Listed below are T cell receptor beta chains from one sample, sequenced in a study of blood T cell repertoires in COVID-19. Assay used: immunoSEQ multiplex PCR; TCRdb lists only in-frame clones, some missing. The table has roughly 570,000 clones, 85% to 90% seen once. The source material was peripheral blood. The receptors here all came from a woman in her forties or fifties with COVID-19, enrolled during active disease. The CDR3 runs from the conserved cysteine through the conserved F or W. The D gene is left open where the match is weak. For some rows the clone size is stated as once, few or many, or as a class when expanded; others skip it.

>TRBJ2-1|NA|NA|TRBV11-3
CASSLRSGPYNEQFF
TGTGCCAGCAGCCTCCGTAGCGGCCCCTACAATGAGCAGTTCTTC
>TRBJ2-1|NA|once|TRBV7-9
CASSGYGQGAFF
TGTGCCAGCAGTGGTTACGGGCAGGGCGCGTTCTTC
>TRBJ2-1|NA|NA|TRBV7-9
CASSSGTQYNEQFF
TGTGCCAGCAGTTCCGGGACTCAGTACAATGAGCAGTTCTTC
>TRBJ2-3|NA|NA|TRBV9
CASSVGVYSTDTQYF
TGTGCCAGCAGCGTGGGAGTCTATAGCACAGATACGCAGTATTTT
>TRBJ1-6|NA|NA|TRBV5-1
CASSLQASNSPLHF
TGCGCCAGCAGCTTACAGGCCTCTAATTCACCCCTCCACTTT
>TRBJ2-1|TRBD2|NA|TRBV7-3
CASSRGGGYNEQFF
TGTGCCAGCAGCCGGGGCGGGGGTTACAATGAGCAGTTCTTC
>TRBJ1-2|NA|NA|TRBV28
CASTAQGYGYTF
TGTGCCAGCACGGCGCAGGGCTATGGCTACACCTTC
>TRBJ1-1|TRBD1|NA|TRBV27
CASSGPGDRTEAFF
TGTGCCAGCAGTGGCCCCGGGGACAGAACTGAAGCTTTCTTT
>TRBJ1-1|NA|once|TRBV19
CASSPTGVGTEAFF
TGTGCCAGTAGTCCCACAGGCGTGGGGACTGAAGCTTTCTTT
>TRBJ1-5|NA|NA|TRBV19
CASSRPGALRQPQHF
TGTGCCAGTAGTCGGCCAGGGGCCTTGAGACAGCCCCAGCATTTT
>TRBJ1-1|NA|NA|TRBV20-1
CSASGPGEGTEAFF
TGCAGTGCTAGTGGCCCCGGGGAGGGCACTGAAGCTTTCTTT
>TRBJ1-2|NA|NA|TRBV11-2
CASSFDRQVYGYTF
TGTGCCAGCAGCTTCGACCGACAGGTCTATGGCTACACCTTC
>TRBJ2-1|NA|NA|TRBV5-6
CASSLGQFSYNEQFF
TGTGCCAGCAGCTTGGGGCAGTTCTCCTACAATGAGCAGTTCTTC
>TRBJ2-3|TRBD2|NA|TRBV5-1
CASSLGLAGGRSTDTQYF
TGCGCCAGCAGCTTGGGACTAGCGGGGGGGCGGAGCACAGATACGCAGTATTTT
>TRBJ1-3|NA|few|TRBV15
CATAGSSGNTIYF
TGTGCCACCGCAGGGTCCTCTGGAAACACCATATATTTT
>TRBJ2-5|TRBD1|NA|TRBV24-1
CATSDPDTGGEETQYF
TGTGCCACCAGTGATCCTGATACAGGGGGCGAAGAGACCCAGTACTTC
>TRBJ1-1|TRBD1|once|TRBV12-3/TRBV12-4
CASSDRGNTEAFF
TGTGCCAGCAGCGACAGGGGGAACACTGAAGCTTTCTTT
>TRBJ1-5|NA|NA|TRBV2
CASSRGGNQPQHF
TGTGCCAGCTCTAGGGGTGGCAATCAGCCCCAGCATTTT
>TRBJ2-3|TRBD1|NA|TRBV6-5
CASTRQGGDTQYF
TGTGCCAGCACTCGACAGGGGGGAGATACGCAGTATTTT
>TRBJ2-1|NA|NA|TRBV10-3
CAISSPPAYNEQFF
TGTGCCATCAGCTCTCCCCCGGCCTACAATGAGCAGTTCTTC
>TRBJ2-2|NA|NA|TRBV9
CASSGNRGTNTGELFF
TGTGCCAGCAGCGGCAACCGGGGGACGAACACCGGGGAGCTGTTTTTT
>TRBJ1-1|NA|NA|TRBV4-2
CASSQDQNMNTEAFF
TGTGCCAGCAGCCAAGATCAGAATATGAACACTGAAGCTTTCTTT
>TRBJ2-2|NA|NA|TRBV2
CASKQGGAGELFF
TGTGCCAGCAAACAGGGAGGGGCCGGGGAGCTGTTTTTT
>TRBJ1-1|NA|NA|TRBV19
CASSPLRGGGFTEAFF
TGTGCCAGTAGTCCTCTGCGGGGGGGCGGGTTCACTGAAGCTTTCTTT